This TCR beta chain was retrieved from a study of T-cell memory formation after mild COVID-19. As for the study in general: Largely donor-specific sequence clusters came from a couple of donors.

As to this clonotype: Antigen unknown.

Constant-segment-primed 5'RACE gave TCR alpha and TCR beta cDNA libraries with sample barcodes and UMIs. Each CDR3 protein gets one entry after TCRdb re-called the 5' RACE reads with MiXCR. The table records approximately 210,000 distinct CDR3 sequences, roughly a tenth of them present only once. The CDR3 is 17 amino acids. With 0 bases removed from V and 5 bases from J, the gap between germline ends came to 21 bases. Germline-derived CDR1 and CDR2 are SGHRS and YFSETQ. The study's findings and limits: Pre-infection memory showed some responding clones, and this suggested that cross-reactive memory joined. Contracting CD4+ clones lay largely in CM and EM, with CD8+ ones residing in EMRA.

The chain links TRBV5-1 to TRBJ2-7; weak D call: TRBD1 (6 bases). This clonotype originated in a man in his late teens or twenties who had mild COVID-19 (a few samples of this study predate the infection). Cell type and time point are not known. Source material: PBMCs or a T cell subset sorted from them (not recorded which). CDR3 in amino acids: CASSLGGPSPGAHEQYV. The CDR3, as DNA: TGCGCCAGCAGCTTGGGCGGGCCCTCTCCAGGGGCGCACGAGCAGTACGTC.